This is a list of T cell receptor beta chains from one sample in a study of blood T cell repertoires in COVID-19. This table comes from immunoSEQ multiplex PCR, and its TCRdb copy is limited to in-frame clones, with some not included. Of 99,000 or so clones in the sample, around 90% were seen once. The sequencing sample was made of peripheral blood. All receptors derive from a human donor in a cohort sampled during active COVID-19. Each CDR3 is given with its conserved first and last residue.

CASSSGGGYNEQFF,TRBV5-1,TRBJ2-1
CATSDPADRGRETQYF,TRBV24-1,TRBJ2-5
CASSLRASGISDTQYF,TRBV5-5,TRBJ2-3
CASSFPGGGGGYTF,TRBV5-6,TRBJ1-2
CASSPEGPNTGELFF,TRBV7-3,TRBJ2-2
CASSLLAGYEQYF,TRBV27,TRBJ2-7
CATSDRGTSEQSEQFF,TRBV24-1,TRBJ2-1
CASSQGLQRDTQYF,TRBV4-1,TRBJ2-3
CSASGGRRGSYEQYF,TRBV20-1,TRBJ2-7
CASSQGEGPYEQYF,TRBV18,TRBJ2-7
CASGPNRNYGYTF,TRBV5-4,TRBJ1-2
CSAPGQAKQYF,TRBV20-1,TRBJ2-7
CASSFRDRGLSDTQYF,TRBV5-5,TRBJ2-3
CASSLLEAEYPSTEAFF,TRBV28,TRBJ1-1
CASRVVSGTYNEQFF,TRBV28,TRBJ2-1
CASSFGTGGDTQYF,TRBV11-3,TRBJ2-3
CASSLANGATNEKLFF,TRBV5-1,TRBJ1-4
CASSPDRDSGNTIYF,TRBV28,TRBJ1-3
CASSDSGDRARTLHF,TRBV6-4,TRBJ1-6
CASSLEGQPQHF,TRBV12-3/TRBV12-4,TRBJ1-5
CASSQDGPGAGGAQYF,TRBV4-1,TRBJ2-5
CASSGGGGNQPQHF,TRBV21-1,TRBJ1-5
CSVEVRDTEAFF,TRBV29-1,TRBJ1-1
CASSQESGLSGQGIGETQYF,TRBV4-2,TRBJ2-5
CASSQVFSGDNEQFF,TRBV4-1,TRBJ2-1
CASSKLALGEQYF,TRBV27,TRBJ2-7
CASSQEPGGPNEQFF,TRBV4-1,TRBJ2-1
CASSIRQGETGELFF,TRBV5-1,TRBJ2-2
CASSPRGGRGGTEAFF,TRBV4-2,TRBJ1-1
CASSERMGSDVAFF,TRBV2,TRBJ2-1
CASSPTAVVGTQYF,TRBV19,TRBJ2-5
CASSQQGIDTQYF,TRBV10-1,TRBJ2-3
CAWTNGGMNTEAFF,TRBV30,TRBJ1-1
CASSLPGQGFYEQYF,TRBV28,TRBJ2-7
CASSELDYLLGTYEQYF,TRBV6-1,TRBJ2-7
CASTQGYGYTF,TRBV5-6,TRBJ1-2
CASRRGETQYF,TRBV2,TRBJ2-5
CASHGTSVYEQYF,TRBV27,TRBJ2-7
CASSLTPMAVQFF,TRBV7-3,TRBJ2-1
CASSPRGGMNTEAFF,TRBV5-4,TRBJ1-1
CASSGTGAGANVLTF,TRBV2,TRBJ2-6
CASGLRDSRDKSYGYTF,TRBV12-5,TRBJ1-2
CASSSQDYGYTF,TRBV5-4,TRBJ1-2
CASRGRGQGAEKLFF,TRBV28,TRBJ1-4
CASSLGGGTSGYNEQFF,TRBV5-4,TRBJ2-1
CAIRSGTGARTGELFF,TRBV10-3,TRBJ2-2
CASSVGGGAIGETQYF,TRBV9,TRBJ2-5
CASSIQGANEQFF,TRBV5-1,TRBJ2-1
CASTSVSTDTQYF,TRBV5-4,TRBJ2-3
CASSSGAPPETQYF,TRBV28,TRBJ2-5
CASKGQGDTGELFF,TRBV2,TRBJ2-2